The clone carrying this TCR beta chain appeared once. Its antigen is unknown. The CDR3 totals 16 residues. The germline V gene encodes CDR1 SGHTA and CDR2 FQGNSA. Losses at the gene ends were 1 base for V and 0 bases for J; bases not matched to a gene: 4. PBMCs that had been cryopreserved were the source of roughly 2 micrograms of genomic DNA for TCR beta libraries. This specimen belongs to a study of cytotoxic CD8 clonotypes in ibrutinib-treated CLL. Turning to the study itself: After a median of about 62 months, around 15 patients stayed remitted and approximately twelve progressed; responses had been partial in some 25 and complete in 2. Productive templates per sample averaged roughly 250,000; productive rearrangements, approximately 93,000. Study-wide findings and caveats: Baseline-level clonality went beyond age-matched healthy donors and moved in step with circulating CD8+ T-cell counts.

The data were produced by immunoSEQ multiplex PCR, yet TCRdb's version contains in-frame clones alone and is incomplete. The repertoire holds 300,000 to 350,000 clones, with about 77% as singletons. The specimen comprised PBMCs, sampled before ibrutinib treatment. The sequence was obtained from a human donor with chronic lymphocytic leukemia. This chain links TRBV7-2 with TRBJ2-3; TRBD2 matches 7 bases. CDR3 nucleotides: TGTGCCAGCAGCTTAGGTTGGGGAGGGAGCACAGATACGCAGTATTTT. It specifies CASSLGWGGSTDTQYF.